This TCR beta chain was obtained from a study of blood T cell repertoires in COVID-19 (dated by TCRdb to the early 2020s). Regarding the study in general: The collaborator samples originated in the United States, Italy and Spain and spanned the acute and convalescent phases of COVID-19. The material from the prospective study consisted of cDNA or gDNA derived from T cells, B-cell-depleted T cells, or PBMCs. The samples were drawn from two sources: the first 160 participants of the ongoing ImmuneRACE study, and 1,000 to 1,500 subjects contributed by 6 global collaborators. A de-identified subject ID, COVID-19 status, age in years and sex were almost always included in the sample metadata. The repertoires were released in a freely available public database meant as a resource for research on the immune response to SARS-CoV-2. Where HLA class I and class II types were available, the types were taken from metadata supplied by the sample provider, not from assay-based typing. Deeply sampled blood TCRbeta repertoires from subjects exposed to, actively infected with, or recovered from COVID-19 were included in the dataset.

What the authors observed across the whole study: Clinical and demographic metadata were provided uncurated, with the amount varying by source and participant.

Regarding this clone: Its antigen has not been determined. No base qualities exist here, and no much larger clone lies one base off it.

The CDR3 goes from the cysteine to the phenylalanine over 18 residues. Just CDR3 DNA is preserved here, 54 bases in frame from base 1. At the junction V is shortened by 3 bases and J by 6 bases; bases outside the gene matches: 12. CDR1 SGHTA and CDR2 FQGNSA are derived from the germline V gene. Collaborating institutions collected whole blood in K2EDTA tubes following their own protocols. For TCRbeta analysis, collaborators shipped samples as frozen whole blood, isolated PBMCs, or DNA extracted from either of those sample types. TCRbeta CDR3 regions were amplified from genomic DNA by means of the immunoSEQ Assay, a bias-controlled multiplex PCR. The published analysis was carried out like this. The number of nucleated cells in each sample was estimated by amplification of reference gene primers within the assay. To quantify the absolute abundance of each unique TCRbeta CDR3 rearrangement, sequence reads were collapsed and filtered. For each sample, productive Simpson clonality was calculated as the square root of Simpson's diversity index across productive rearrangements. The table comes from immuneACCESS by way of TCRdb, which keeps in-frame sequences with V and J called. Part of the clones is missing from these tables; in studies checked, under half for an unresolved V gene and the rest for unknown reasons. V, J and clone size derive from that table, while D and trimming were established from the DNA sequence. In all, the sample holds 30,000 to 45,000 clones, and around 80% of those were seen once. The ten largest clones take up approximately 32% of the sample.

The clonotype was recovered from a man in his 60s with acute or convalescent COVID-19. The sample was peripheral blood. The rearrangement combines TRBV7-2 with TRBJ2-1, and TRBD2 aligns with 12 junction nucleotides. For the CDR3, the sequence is CASSFRHRLAGDVNEQFF. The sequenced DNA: TGTGCCAGCAGCTTTAGGCACCGACTAGCGGGAGATGTCAATGAGCAGTTCTTC.